These 6 T cell receptor beta chains share one sample of origin, sequenced in a study of OX40 agonist ivuxolimab in advanced cancers. Data came from immunoSEQ multiplex PCR; TCRdb stores just in-frame clones and leaves some out. The profile shows approximately 48,000 clones, around 82% of them singletons. The source was CD4+ or CD8+ T cells sorted from blood, collected in a trial of the OX40 agonist ivuxolimab. The receptors were gathered from an adult with an advanced solid tumor such as melanoma, head and neck, liver or kidney cancer.

The rearrangement links TRBV5-1 to TRBJ1-5, with D uncertain. The germline V and J ends were trimmed by 4 bases and 3 bases, with 8 bases remaining between them. This CDR3 contains 13 residues. Germline V lookup: CDR1 SGHRS, CDR2 YFSETQ. CDR3 bases: TGCGCCAGCAGCCAGGAGATCAATCAGCCCCAGCATTTT. This translates into CASSQEINQPQHF.

For the CDR3, the DNA is TGTGCCAGCAGCTTCCGCATTCGGGGCGGCTACGAGCAGTACTTC. This translates into CASSFRIRGGYEQYF. The rearrangement joins TRBV28 to TRBJ2-7, with D perhaps matching TRBD1 or TRBD2 (5 bases each). Per germline, CDR1 MDHEN and CDR2 SYDVKM. CDR3 length equals 15 residues. Trimming stripped 6 bases from V and 3 bases from J, with 18 bases between. Filled out from reference TRBV28 and TRBJ2-7, the complete variable domain reads DVKVTQSSRYLVKRTGEKVFLECVQDMDHENMFWYRQDPGLGLRLIYFSYDVKMKEKGDIPEGYSVSREKKERFSLILESASTNQTSMYLCASSFRIRGGYEQYFGPGTRLTVT.

The V gene is TRBV2, the J gene TRBJ1-1, with a possible D match to TRBD1 (5 bases). V was clipped by 8 bases and J by 5 bases, with 12 bases between them. Germline V gene data show CDR1 as SNHLY and CDR2 as FYNNEI. The CDR3 sequence is 12 residues long. In DNA, the CDR3 is TGTGCCAGCGGCGGCAGGGTGACTGAAGCTTTCTTT. Residues: CASGGRVTEAFF.

In this sample, this clone turned up once. The rearrangement joins TRBV7-9 to TRBJ2-5; 8 positions agree with TRBD2. The CDR3 runs 14 residues. The V segment lost 3 bases and the J segment 3 bases; nucleotides outside the gene matches: 3. Per the germline V gene, CDR1 is SEHNR and CDR2 is FQNEAQ (reference sequence). In DNA, the CDR3 is TGTGCCAGCAGCTTCGTGACTAGCGAAGAGACCCAGTACTTC. Translation gives CASSFVTSEETQYF.

Sample share makes this clone medium-sized (0.01 to 0.1%). This chain uses TRBV5-4 with TRBJ1-4, with no clear D. This CDR3 region has 13 residues. V shed 4 bases and J shed 8 bases, with 12 bases lying between them. Germline V lookup: CDR1 SGHNT, CDR2 YYREEE (reference sequence). The CDR3, as DNA: TGTGCCAGCAGCGCCATCGACGAGGAAAAACTGTTTTTT. Translated, it gives CASSAIDEEKLFF.

The rearrangement joins TRBV4-1 to TRBJ1-1; D not resolved. The CDR3 has 16 amino acids. Germline lookup yields CDR1 MGHRA and CDR2 YSYEKL. Trimming removed 3 bases at V and 4 bases at J, with 18 bases between. The CDR3 loop reads CASSHLPVRESTEAFF. The DNA of the CDR3 is TGCGCCAGCAGCCACCTACCGGTGAGGGAGAGCACTGAAGCTTTCTTT.